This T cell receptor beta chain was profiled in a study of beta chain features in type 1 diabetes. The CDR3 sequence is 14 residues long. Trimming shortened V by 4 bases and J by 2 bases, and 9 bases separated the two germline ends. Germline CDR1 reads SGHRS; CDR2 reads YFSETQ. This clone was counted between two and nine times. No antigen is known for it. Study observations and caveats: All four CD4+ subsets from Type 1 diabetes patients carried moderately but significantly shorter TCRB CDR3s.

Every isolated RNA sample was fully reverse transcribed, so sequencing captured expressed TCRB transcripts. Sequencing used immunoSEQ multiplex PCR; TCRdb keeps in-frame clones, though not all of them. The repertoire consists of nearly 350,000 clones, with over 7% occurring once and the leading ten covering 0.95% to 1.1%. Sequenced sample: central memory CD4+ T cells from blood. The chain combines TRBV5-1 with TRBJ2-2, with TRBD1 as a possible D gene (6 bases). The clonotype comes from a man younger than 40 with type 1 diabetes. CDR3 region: CASSVQGNTGELFF. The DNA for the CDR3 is TGCGCCAGCAGCGTACAGGGAAACACCGGGGAGCTGTTTTTT.